The sequence of this T cell receptor beta chain was determined in a study of memory CD4+ T cells and cytomegalovirus serostatus. Study-level background: Healthy Belgian adult donors included under ten CMV-positive and about two dozen CMV-negative people. Broader study findings: Of approximately 160 reported CMV TCRbeta sequences, 55 to 80 were found in memory CD4+ repertoires.

Single viable CD3+CD4+CD8-CD45RO+ cells were sorted as the memory CD4+ T cells. Donors' CMV status reflects serum IgG against pp150, pp28, p38, p52. CD4+ T cells were isolated by positive magnetic selection. About this clone itself: Its antigen is unidentified.

Repertoires were generated with immunoSEQ multiplex PCR, while TCRdb's copy carries only in-frame clones and drops some. Among approximately 51,000 clones listed, around 74% were seen once. Germline V lookup: CDR1 MDHEN, CDR2 SYDVKM. Trimming pared 5 bases from V and 1 base from J, leaving 14 bases between. The CDR3 covers 15 residues. Sequenced material: memory CD4+ T cells from blood. This TCR came from an adult in good health and CMV-seropositive. The chain has TRBV28 and TRBJ1-1; a weak D match, TRBD1 (5 bases). CDR3 in amino acids: CASSPRQSTNTEAFF. CDR3 sequence (DNA): TGTGCCAGCAGTCCACGACAGTCTACGAACACTGAAGCTTTCTTT.